This TCR beta chain is drawn from a study of Tregs in tolerant kidney transplant recipients. Data came from immunoSEQ multiplex PCR; TCRdb stores just in-frame clones and leaves some out. Of roughly 17,000 clones listed, approximately 85% are singletons. The CDR3 consists of 15 residues. The ends were cut back, 1 base at V and 1 base at J, with 7 bases in the middle. Germline V CDR1 and CDR2: KGHSH, LQKENI. General study findings and limits: This study did not directly address biological reproducibility. Few patients were studied, so findings need validation in larger groups. Expanding Tregs on activated donor B cells appeared to best identify donor-specific TCRbeta clones.

Unstimulated regulatory T cells (CD4+CD25+CD127-), CD4+CD25- non-regulatory cells, CD4 and CD8 cells were FACS-sorted from thawed PBMCs. Worth noting for this clone: The antigen is not known.

Material: Tregs from blood. The chain recombines TRBV18 with TRBJ2-2; the D gene is possibly TRBD2 (5 bases). The receptor was isolated from a human donor in good health. Written as DNA, the CDR3 is TGTGCCAGCTCACCACTGAGCGGGAACACCGGGGAGCTGTTTTTT. Translation: CASSPLSGNTGELFF.